The 22 T cell receptor beta chains presented below share a single source sample, sequenced in a study of cytomegalovirus exposure and HLA in healthy donors. PCR employed 60 Vbeta and 13 Jbeta primers. Data came from immunoSEQ multiplex PCR; TCRdb stores just in-frame clones and leaves some out. This sample has some 150,000 clones, with roughly 82% found just once. Sequencing was done on a sample of PBMCs. All receptors come from a man aged 25-45 years in good health and CMV-seropositive.

The V and J genes are TRBV5-1 and TRBJ2-2; 7 bases align to TRBD1. With V trimmed by 4 bases and J by 4 bases, 13 bases remained unmatched. The CDR3 is 17 amino acids. Germline V gene data show CDR1 as SGHRS and CDR2 as YFSETQ. The CDR3 is CASSPWKRTGPTGELFF. As DNA, the CDR3 is TGCGCCAGCAGCCCATGGAAGAGGACAGGCCCCACCGGGGAGCTGTTTTTT.

The chain joins TRBV6-5 to TRBJ1-5, with 7 bases matching TRBD1. The ends lost 6 bases at V and 0 bases at J; junction bases unmatched: 5. The CDR3 is made up of 15 amino acids. Germline V gene data show CDR1 as MNHEY and CDR2 as SVGAGI. The CDR3 reads CASRPDRVSNQPQHF. CDR3 nucleotide sequence: TGTGCCAGCAGGCCAGACAGGGTTAGCAATCAGCCCCAGCATTTT.

The rearrangement links TRBV4-3 to TRBJ1-1; 10 bases map to TRBD1. V lost 2 bases, J lost 3 bases, and 6 bases stayed unmatched. Germline CDR1 and CDR2: LGHNA and YSLEER. The CDR3 is made up of 16 amino acids. The CDR3 sequence is CASSQLSTGGDTEAFF. CDR3 coding DNA: TGCGCCAGCAGCCAACTATCGACAGGGGGCGACACTGAAGCTTTCTTT.

The chain recombines TRBV30 with TRBJ1-1, with D hard to call. Germline assignment: CDR1 GTSNPN and CDR2 SVGIG (reference sequence). The CDR3 spans 13 residues. V lost 1 base and J lost 2, with 8 bases in between. CDR3 amino acids: CAWSESVNTEAFF. The CDR3 region has the DNA TGTGCCTGGAGTGAGTCAGTAAACACTGAAGCTTTCTTT.

The count of this clone is one. The V and J genes are TRBV7-2 and TRBJ1-2; 9 bases match TRBD1. The junction had 14 bases not matched to a gene; V was cut back by 0 bases and J by 0 bases. This CDR3 region has 20 residues. Germline V gene data show CDR1 as SGHTA and CDR2 as FQGNSA. The CDR3 is CASSLAGAGQGSLANYGYTF. The CDR3 nucleotides are TGTGCCAGCAGCTTAGCGGGGGCGGGACAGGGTTCCCTCGCTAACTATGGCTACACCTTC.

The chain uses TRBV30 and TRBJ2-3; tentatively, D is TRBD1 (6 bases). The V gene lost 0 bases and the J gene lost 6 bases, with 13 bases spanning the gap. Germline V CDR1 and CDR2: GTSNPN, SVGIG (reference sequence). The CDR3 contains 14 residues. CDR3 residues: CAWSVGGTGDTQYF. DNA of the CDR3: TGTGCCTGGAGTGTAGGGGGAACGGGCGATACGCAGTATTTT.

The gene calls are TRBV5-4 and TRBJ2-2; D uncertain. V lost 3 bases, J lost 2 bases, and 8 bases lay in between. Germline V gene lookup returns CDR1 SGHNT and CDR2 YYREEE (reference sequence). The CDR3 spans 14 residues. The CDR3 sequence is CASSSPGNTGELFF. Written as DNA, the CDR3 is TGTGCCAGCAGCTCACCAGGAAACACCGGGGAGCTGTTTTTT.

The CDR3 DNA reads TGCGCCAGCAGCTTGGCGGGACAGGGGGTTCACGAGCAGTACTTC. It yields the protein CASSLAGQGVHEQYF. The chain is built from TRBV5-1 and TRBJ2-7; the match to TRBD1 covers 11 bases. J lost 5 bases, V lost 0 bases, and 4 bases had no gene match. CDR3 size: 15 residues. CDR1 and CDR2 (germline): SGHRS, YFSETQ.

The V call is TRBV30, the J call TRBJ2-7; D may be TRBD2 (6 bases). The V end was cut by 4 bases, the J end by 2 bases, with 15 bases between. The CDR3 extends over 14 amino acids. Germline-derived CDR1 and CDR2 are GTSNPN and SVGIG (reference sequence). The CDR3 reads CAWTPGLQTYEQYF. The CDR3 DNA is TGTGCCTGGACCCCGGGACTCCAAACCTACGAGCAGTACTTC.

The rearrangement links TRBV18 to TRBJ1-1; TRBD1 is a possible D gene (5 bases). The ends were cut back, 4 bases at V and 4 bases at J, with 19 bases in the middle. Germline lookup yields CDR1 KGHSH and CDR2 LQKENI. The CDR3 length is 16 residues. For the CDR3, the DNA is TGTGCCAGCTCACTCACAGTCCCGGGGGGTGGCACTGAAGCTTTCTTT. This sequence encodes CASSLTVPGGGTEAFF.

On this clone: One junction end disagrees with the germline gene, perhaps due to a read error. The chain is built from TRBV5-1 and TRBJ2-7; tentatively, D is TRBD1 (6 bases). The CDR3 covers 13 residues. CDR1 is SGHRS and CDR2 is YFSETQ in the germline V gene. This chain's CDR3 is CASRYGGSNEQYF. The CDR3 region has the DNA TGCGCCAGCCGTTATGGGGGCTCCAACGAGCAGTACTTC.

This rearrangement joins TRBV5-1 to TRBJ1-2; D gene unclear. CDR1 is SGHRS and CDR2 is YFSETQ in the germline V gene. V was shortened by 4 bases and J by 8 bases, with 18 bases between the two germline ends. This CDR3 is built from 14 residues. The CDR3 sequence: CASSPGRFVGGYTF. The DNA for the CDR3 is TGCGCCAGCAGCCCGGGGAGATTCGTAGGCGGCTACACCTTC.

The chain recombines TRBV7-9 with TRBJ1-2; D remains ambiguous. This CDR3 contains 14 residues. In germline, CDR1 is SEHNR, CDR2 FQNEAQ (reference sequence). Between the trimmed V and J ends, which lost 7 bases and 2 bases, there was a span of 14 bases. The CDR3 DNA reads TGTGCCAGCAACCCGGCAACGGGAAACTATGGCTACACCTTC. Translation gives CASNPATGNYGYTF.

V usage is TRBV2 and J usage is TRBJ1-2; D gene uncertain. Germline CDR1 SNHLY, CDR2 FYNNEI. Trimming took off 6 bases at V and 0 bases at J, with 14 bases between the two ends. CDR3 length: 15 amino acids. The chain's CDR3 is CASRETVYPNYGYTF. The CDR3 nucleotides are TGTGCCAGCAGGGAAACAGTATACCCTAACTATGGCTACACCTTC. Full variable domain (rest looked up from reference TRBV2 and TRBJ1-2): EPEVTQTPSHQVTQMGQEVILRCVPISNHLYFYWYRQILGQKVEFLVSFYNNEISEKSEIFDDQFSVERPDGSNFTLKIRSTKLEDSAMYFCASRETVYPNYGYTFGSGTRLTVV.

Only a few counts were recorded for this clone. V is TRBV2 and J is TRBJ2-5, with TRBD1 matching over 7 bases. V gave up 4 bases and J gave up 2 bases; unmatched junction bases: 7. Germline V gives CDR1 SNHLY, CDR2 FYNNEI. The CDR3 length is 15 residues. The CDR3 DNA reads as TGTGCCAGCAGTGTTTCCAGGGGGTTTCAAGAGACCCAGTACTTC. Residues: CASSVSRGFQETQYF.

J is TRBJ1-5 and V is TRBV5-4, with D possibly matching TRBD1 (6 bases). Germline V gene data show CDR1 as SGHNT and CDR2 as YYREEE (reference sequence). The CDR3 loop spans 15 amino acids. Deletions cut 2 bases from V and 1 base from J, with 10 bases between. CDR3 DNA: TGTGCCAGCAGCTTCTCCGGACAGAGCAATCAGCCCCAGCATTTT. Amino acids: CASSFSGQSNQPQHF.

The chain is built from TRBV18 and TRBJ1-5, with D tentatively TRBD1 (6 bases). The CDR3 extends over 13 amino acids. Per germline, CDR1 KGHSH and CDR2 LQKENI. The ends were cut back, 0 bases at V and 11 bases at J, with 11 bases in the middle. The CDR3 here is CASSPPEGGSQHF. CDR3 sequence (DNA): TGTGCCAGCTCACCACCAGAGGGGGGGTCCCAGCATTTT.

On this clone: Other DNA sequences in this specimen translate into the identical CDR3. The CDR3 reads CASSVRESGGPYEQYF. The DNA for the CDR3 is TGTGCCAGCAGCGTACGGGAATCCGGAGGGCCCTACGAGCAGTACTTC. The chain links TRBV27 to TRBJ2-7; the D gene is possibly TRBD2 (6 bases). Germline lookup yields CDR1 MNHEY and CDR2 SMNVEV (reference sequence). Trimming left V 6 bases short and J 2 bases short, with 20 bases between. CDR3 length equals 16 residues.

The gene calls are TRBV19 and TRBJ1-1, with TRBD1 matching over 7 bases. With V trimmed by 4 bases and J by 4 bases, 9 bases remained unmatched. The CDR3 totals 15 residues. Germline loops: CDR1 LNHDA, CDR2 SQIVND (reference sequence). CDR3 region: CASSTLYTGATEAFF. CDR3 in DNA: TGTGCCAGTAGTACCCTGTACACAGGGGCCACTGAAGCTTTCTTT.

The chain uses TRBV28 and TRBJ2-1; 9 nucleotides match TRBD1. This CDR3 comprises 14 residues. V lost 6 bases and J lost 7; bases outside the gene matches: 7. Germline lookup yields CDR1 MDHEN and CDR2 SYDVKM. The CDR3, as DNA: TGTGCCAGCAGCCGGATTGACAGGGGGAATGAGCAGTTCTTC. Protein: CASSRIDRGNEQFF.

This sequence joins TRBV4-3 and TRBJ2-6; D is ambiguous. This CDR3 spans 15 amino acids. Germline assignment: CDR1 LGHNA and CDR2 YSLEER. The germline V and J ends were trimmed by 0 bases and 1 base, with 4 bases remaining between them. The CDR3 nucleotides are TGCGCCAGCAGCCAAGAGGCTTCTGGGGCCAACGTCCTGACTTTC. Translation: CASSQEASGANVLTF.

This sequence joins TRBV19 and TRBJ2-1, with 10 bases matching TRBD2. The V gene end was trimmed by 6 bases and the J gene end by 5 bases; junction bases not matched to a gene: 7. Germline V lookup: CDR1 LNHDA, CDR2 SQIVND (reference sequence). The CDR3 is 15 residues long. The CDR3 sequence is CASRLSGRSHNEQFF. For the CDR3, the DNA is TGTGCCAGTAGACTTAGCGGGAGGAGTCACAATGAGCAGTTCTTC.